The rows below give T cell receptor beta chains drawn from one sample of a study of CD8+CD57+ T cells in acquired aplastic anemia. TCRdb re-derived calls from the reads in MiXCR, one entry per CDR3 protein. The sample contains approximately 380,000 distinct CDR3 sequences, 65% to 75% of which appear only once. Source material: sorted CD4+, CD8+, or CD8+CD57+ T cells (not recorded which) from PBMCs. The receptors were sampled from a human donor in good health, serving as a control. Each CDR3 is given with its conserved first and last residue. D genes are given only for firm matches. Rows give clone size only sometimes, using once, few, many, or a class for an expanded clone.

d_gene: TRBD1
j_gene: TRBJ1-2
abundance: once
v_gene: TRBV7-3
CDR3aa: CASRLDRGLTDTQSF
CDR3nt: TGTGCCAGCAGGTTGGACAGGGGGCTTACAGATACGCAGTCCTTC

d_gene: NA
j_gene: TRBJ1-2
abundance: many
v_gene: TRBV10-3
CDR3aa: CAISEASYGYTF
CDR3nt: TGTGCCATCAGTGAAGCTTCCTATGGCTACACCTTC

d_gene: NA
j_gene: TRBJ2-3
abundance: many
v_gene: TRBV20-1
CDR3aa: CSARVSQGGPDTQYF
CDR3nt: TGCAGTGCTAGAGTCTCGCAGGGGGGCCCAGATACGCAGTATTTT

d_gene: TRBD1
j_gene: TRBJ2-1
abundance: few
v_gene: TRBV7-4
CDR3aa: CASSGTGSYNEQFF
CDR3nt: TGTGCCAGCAGCGGGACAGGCTCCTACAATGAGCAGTTCTTC

d_gene: NA
j_gene: TRBJ2-5
abundance: NA
v_gene: TRBV14
CDR3aa: CASSQAGRETQYF
CDR3nt: TGTGCCAGCAGCCAAGCGGGTCGGGAGACCCAGTACTTC

d_gene: NA
j_gene: TRBJ2-2
abundance: NA
v_gene: TRBV7-9
CDR3aa: CASSLVRNPGELFF
CDR3nt: TGTGCCAGCAGCTTAGTCCGAAACCCCGGGGAGCTGTTTTTT

d_gene: NA
j_gene: TRBJ1-5
abundance: NA
v_gene: TRBV2
CDR3aa: CASTPQAGKYGYNF
CDR3nt: TGTGCCAGCACCCCCCAAGCAGGCAAGTATGGCTACAACTTT

d_gene: TRBD1
j_gene: TRBJ1-1
abundance: NA
v_gene: TRBV20-1
CDR3aa: CSASRQGGTEAFF
CDR3nt: TGCAGTGCTAGTAGACAGGGAGGCACTGAAGCTTTCTTT

d_gene: NA
j_gene: TRBJ1-6
abundance: NA
v_gene: TRBV20-1
CDR3aa: CSASLGTGSNSPLHF
CDR3nt: TGCAGTGCTAGCCTCGGGACGGGCTCGAATTCACCCCTCCACTTT

d_gene: NA
j_gene: TRBJ1-1
abundance: NA
v_gene: TRBV11-2
CDR3aa: CASSPSCELNTEAFF
CDR3nt: TGTGCCAGCAGCCCCTCCTGCGAGCTGAACACTGAAGCTTTCTTT

d_gene: NA
j_gene: TRBJ2-5
abundance: few
v_gene: TRBV9
CDR3aa: CASSVLATRKETQYF
CDR3nt: TGTGCCAGCAGCGTACTGGCCACGAGAAAAGAGACCCAGTACTTC

d_gene: NA
j_gene: TRBJ2-3
abundance: NA
v_gene: TRBV7-9
CDR3aa: CASSLEPGVVTDTQYF
CDR3nt: TGTGCCAGCAGCTTAGAACCAGGGGTCGTCACTGATACGCAGTATTTT

d_gene: NA
j_gene: TRBJ2-1
abundance: NA
v_gene: TRBV29-1
CDR3aa: CSVGPRLVDEQFF
CDR3nt: TGCAGCGTTGGCCCCCGACTAGTAGATGAGCAGTTCTTC

d_gene: NA
j_gene: TRBJ1-2
abundance: NA
v_gene: TRBV6-6
CDR3aa: CASSYSGHGYTF
CDR3nt: TGTGCCAGCAGTTACTCGGGGCATGGCTACACCTTC

d_gene: NA
j_gene: TRBJ2-3
abundance: NA
v_gene: TRBV24-1
CDR3aa: CATSDDEDTQYF
CDR3nt: TGTGCCACCAGTGACGACGAAGATACGCAGTATTTT

d_gene: NA
j_gene: TRBJ2-3
abundance: NA
v_gene: TRBV19
CDR3aa: CASTPGDTGPDTQYF
CDR3nt: TGTGCCAGTACCCCAGGGGATACGGGGCCAGATACGCAGTATTTT

d_gene: NA
j_gene: TRBJ1-1
abundance: many
v_gene: TRBV11-2
CDR3aa: CASSSMGNRDSAFF
CDR3nt: TGTGCCAGCAGCTCGATGGGGAACAGGGATTCGGCTTTCTTT

d_gene: TRBD1
j_gene: TRBJ1-3
abundance: many
v_gene: TRBV29-1
CDR3aa: CSVATGAGNTIYF
CDR3nt: TGCAGCGTAGCGACAGGGGCTGGAAACACCATATATTTT

d_gene: TRBD1
j_gene: TRBJ1-2
abundance: many
v_gene: TRBV7-2
CDR3aa: CASRGGGGYYGYTF
CDR3nt: TGTGCCAGCAGAGGGGGCGGTGGATACTATGGCTACACCTTC

d_gene: NA
j_gene: TRBJ1-2
abundance: NA
v_gene: TRBV11-2
CDR3aa: CASSNVLVTTSYGYTF
CDR3nt: TGTGCCAGCAGCAACGTTTTGGTCACCACATCTTATGGCTACACCTTC

d_gene: TRBD1
j_gene: TRBJ1-6
abundance: NA
v_gene: TRBV7-9
CDR3aa: CASSSGRGHRSPLHF
CDR3nt: TGCGCCAGCAGCTCGGGCAGGGGGCATCGTTCACCCCTCCACTTT

d_gene: NA
j_gene: TRBJ1-1
abundance: many
v_gene: TRBV7-2
CDR3aa: CAGSLGVAENTEAFF
CDR3nt: TGTGCCGGCAGCTTAGGCGTGGCAGAGAACACTGAAGCTTTCTTT

d_gene: NA
j_gene: TRBJ1-2
abundance: NA
v_gene: TRBV25-1
CDR3aa: CASQGFTASRGYTF
CDR3nt: TGTGCCAGCCAAGGGTTCACAGCTTCCAGAGGCTACACCTTC

d_gene: NA
j_gene: TRBJ1-2
abundance: once
v_gene: TRBV5-1
CDR3aa: CASSFDGVYSYTF
CDR3nt: TGCGCCAGCAGCTTTGACGGGGTTTATAGCTACACCTTC

d_gene: NA
j_gene: TRBJ2-7
abundance: NA
v_gene: TRBV19
CDR3aa: CASSITRDGAYEKHF
CDR3nt: TGTGCCAGTAGTATAACGCGGGACGGGGCCTACGAGAAGCACTTC

d_gene: TRBD2
j_gene: TRBJ2-1
abundance: NA
v_gene: TRBV5-6
CDR3aa: CASSFPGRGASPSYNEQFF
CDR3nt: TGTGCCAGCAGCTTCCCCGGGAGGGGAGCCAGCCCGTCCTACAATGAGCAGTTCTTC

d_gene: NA
j_gene: TRBJ2-1
abundance: many
v_gene: TRBV9
CDR3aa: CASSGQVVDEQFF
CDR3nt: TGTGCCAGCAGCGGCCAGGTGGTGGATGAGCAGTTCTTC

d_gene: NA
j_gene: TRBJ1-2
abundance: NA
v_gene: TRBV7-3
CDR3aa: CATSREVAQQSYGYTF
CDR3nt: TGTGCCACCAGCAGAGAGGTGGCACAGCAATCCTATGGCTACACCTTC